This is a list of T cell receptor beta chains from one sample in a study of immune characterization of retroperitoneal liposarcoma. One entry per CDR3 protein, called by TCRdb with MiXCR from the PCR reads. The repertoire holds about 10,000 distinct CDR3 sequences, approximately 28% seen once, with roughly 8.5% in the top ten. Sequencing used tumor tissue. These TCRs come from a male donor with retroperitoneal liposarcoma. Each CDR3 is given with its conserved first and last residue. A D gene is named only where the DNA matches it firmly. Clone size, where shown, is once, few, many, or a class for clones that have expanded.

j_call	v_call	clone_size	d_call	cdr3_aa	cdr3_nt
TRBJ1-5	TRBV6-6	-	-	CASSYRDPSIFNQPQHF	TGTGCCAGCAGTTACAGGGACCCATCCATTTTTAATCAGCCCCAGCATTTT
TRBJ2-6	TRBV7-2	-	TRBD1	CAVDRAPSGANVLTF	TGTGCCGTCGACAGGGCCCCATCTGGGGCCAACGTCCTGACTTTC
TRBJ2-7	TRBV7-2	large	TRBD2	CASSLDPSGYEQYF	TGTGCCAGCAGCTTAGATCCTAGCGGCTACGAGCAGTACTTC
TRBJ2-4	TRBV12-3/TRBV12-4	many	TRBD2	CASSPHLAGVAKNIQYF	TGTGCCAGCAGTCCCCACCTAGCGGGGGTAGCCAAAAACATTCAGTACTTC
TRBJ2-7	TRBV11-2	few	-	CASSLIRQGGNYEQYF	TGTGCCAGCAGCTTAATTAGGCAGGGAGGAAACTACGAGCAGTACTTC
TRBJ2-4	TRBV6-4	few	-	CASSPDEWVNIQYF	TGTGCCAGCAGTCCGGACGAGTGGGTAAACATTCAGTACTTC
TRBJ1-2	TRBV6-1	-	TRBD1	CARRTGFYGHTF	TGTGCCAGAAGGACAGGATTCTATGGCCACACCTTC
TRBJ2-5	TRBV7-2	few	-	CASSPRYQETQYF	TGTGCCAGCTCCCCCCGGTACCAAGAGACCCAGTACTTC
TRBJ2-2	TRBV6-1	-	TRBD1	CASSRRQGTNTGELFF	TGTGCCAGCAGTCGTAGACAGGGGACGAACACCGGGGAGCTGTTTTTT
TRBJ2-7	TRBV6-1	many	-	CASSDMDPEQYF	TGTGCCAGCAGTGACATGGATCCCGAGCAGTACTTC
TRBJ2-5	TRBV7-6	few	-	CASSLARQGRETQYF	TGTGCCAGCAGCTTAGCGAGGCAGGGGCGGGAGACCCAGTACTTC
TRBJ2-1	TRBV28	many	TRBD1	CASSFLGQGHNEQFF	TGTGCCAGCAGTTTTCTGGGACAGGGCCACAATGAGCAGTTCTTC
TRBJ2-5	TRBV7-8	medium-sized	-	CASSMSGDNEQYF	TGTGCCAGCAGCATGAGCGGGGACAATGAGCAGTACTTC
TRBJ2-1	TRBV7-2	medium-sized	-	CASSLARLVRAQETQFF	TGTGCCAGCAGCTTAGCGAGACTAGTTAGGGCCCAAGAGACCCAGTTCTTC
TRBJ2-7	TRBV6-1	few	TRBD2	CASSELGLEGGEQYF	TGTGCCAGCAGTGAGCTGGGACTAGAGGGGGGTGAGCAGTACTTC
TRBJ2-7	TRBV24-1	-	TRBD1	CATSDLAGQGAYNEQYF	TGTGCCACCAGTGATTTGGCGGGACAGGGGGCCTACAATGAGCAGTACTTC
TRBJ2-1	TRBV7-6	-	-	CASSTPGDEQFF	TGTGCCAGCAGCACACCAGGGGATGAGCAGTTCTTC
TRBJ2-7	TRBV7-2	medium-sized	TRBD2	CASSRTSDHNEQYF	TGTGCCAGCAGCCGGACTAGCGACCACAATGAGCAGTACTTC
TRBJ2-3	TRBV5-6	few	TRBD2	CASGPTSGPPDTQYF	TGTGCCAGCGGACCGACTAGCGGCCCCCCGGATACGCAGTATTTT
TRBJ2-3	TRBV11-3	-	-	CASSLSRGPRTDTQYF	TGTGCCAGCAGCTTATCGCGGGGGCCGCGCACAGATACGCAGTATTTT
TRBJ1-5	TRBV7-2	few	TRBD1	CASSAGTEVSQHF	TGTGCCAGCAGCGCCGGGACAGAGGTTTCCCAGCATTTT
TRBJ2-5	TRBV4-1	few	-	CASSQDTGKETQYF	TGCGCCAGCAGCCAAGATACCGGAAAAGAGACCCAGTACTTC
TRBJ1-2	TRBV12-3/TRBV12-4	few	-	CASSRDGFGNYGYTF	TGTGCCAGCAGTCGAGACGGATTCGGTAACTATGGCTACACCTTC
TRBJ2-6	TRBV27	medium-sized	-	CACRRSGANVLTF	TGTGCCTGCAGAAGATCTGGGGCCAACGTCCTGACTTTC
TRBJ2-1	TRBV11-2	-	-	CASSLSAIEQFF	TGTGCCAGCAGCTTATCAGCGATTGAGCAGTTCTTC
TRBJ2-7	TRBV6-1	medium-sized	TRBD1	CASSGQGAVYEQYF	TGTGCCAGCAGCGGACAGGGGGCCGTCTACGAGCAGTACTTC
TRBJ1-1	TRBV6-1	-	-	CASRIGLGVRITEAFF	TGTGCCAGCAGGATTGGGTTGGGAGTAAGGATTACTGAAGCTTTCTTT